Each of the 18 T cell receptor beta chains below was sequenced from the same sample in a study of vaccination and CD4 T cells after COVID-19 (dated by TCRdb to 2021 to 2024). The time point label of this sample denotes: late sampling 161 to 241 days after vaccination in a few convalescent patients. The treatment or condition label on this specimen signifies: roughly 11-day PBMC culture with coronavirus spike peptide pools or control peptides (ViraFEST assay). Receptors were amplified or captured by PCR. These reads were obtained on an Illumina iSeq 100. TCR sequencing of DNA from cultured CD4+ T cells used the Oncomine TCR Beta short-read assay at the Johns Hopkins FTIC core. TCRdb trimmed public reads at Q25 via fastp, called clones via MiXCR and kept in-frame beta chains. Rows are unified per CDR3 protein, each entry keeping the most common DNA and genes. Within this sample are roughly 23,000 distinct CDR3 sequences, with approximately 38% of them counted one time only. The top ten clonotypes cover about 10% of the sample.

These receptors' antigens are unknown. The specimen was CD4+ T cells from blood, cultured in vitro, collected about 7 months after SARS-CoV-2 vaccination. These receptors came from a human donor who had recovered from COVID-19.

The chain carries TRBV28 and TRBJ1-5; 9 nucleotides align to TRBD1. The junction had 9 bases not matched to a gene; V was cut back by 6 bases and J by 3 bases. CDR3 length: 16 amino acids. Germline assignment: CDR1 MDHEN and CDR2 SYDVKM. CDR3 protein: CASRSDRGLNNQPQHF. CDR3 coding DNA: TGTGCCAGCAGATCGGACAGGGGACTAAACAATCAGCCCCAGCATTTT. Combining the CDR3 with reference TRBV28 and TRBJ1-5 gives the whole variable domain DVKVTQSSRYLVKRTGEKVFLECVQDMDHENMFWYRQDPGLGLRLIYFSYDVKMKEKGDIPEGYSVSREKKERFSLILESASTNQTSMYLCASRSDRGLNNQPQHFGDGTRLSIL.

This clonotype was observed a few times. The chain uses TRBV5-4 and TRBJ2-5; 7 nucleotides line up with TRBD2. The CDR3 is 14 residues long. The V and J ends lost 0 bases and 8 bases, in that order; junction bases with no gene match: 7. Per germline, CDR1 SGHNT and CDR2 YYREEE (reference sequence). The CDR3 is CASSLAGGLHTQYF. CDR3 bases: TGTGCCAGCAGCTTGGCGGGAGGCCTGCATACCCAGTACTTC.

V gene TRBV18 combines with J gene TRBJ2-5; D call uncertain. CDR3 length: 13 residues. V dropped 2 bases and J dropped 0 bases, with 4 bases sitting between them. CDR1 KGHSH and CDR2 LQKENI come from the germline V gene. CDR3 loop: CASSPSYQETQYF. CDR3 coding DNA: TGTGCCAGCTCACCATCGTACCAAGAGACCCAGTACTTC. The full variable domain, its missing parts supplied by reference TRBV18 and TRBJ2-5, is NAGVMQNPRHLVRRRGQEARLRCSPMKGHSHVYWYRQLPEEGLKFMVYLQKENIIDESGMPKERFSAEFPKEGPSILRIQQVVRGDSAAYFCASSPSYQETQYFGPGTRLLVL.

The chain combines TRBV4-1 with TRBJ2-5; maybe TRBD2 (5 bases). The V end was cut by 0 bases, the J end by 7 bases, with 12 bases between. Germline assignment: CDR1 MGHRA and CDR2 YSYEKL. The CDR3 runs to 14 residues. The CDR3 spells CASSQDSYAGTQYF. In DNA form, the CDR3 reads TGCGCCAGCAGCCAAGATTCATACGCGGGGACCCAGTACTTC.

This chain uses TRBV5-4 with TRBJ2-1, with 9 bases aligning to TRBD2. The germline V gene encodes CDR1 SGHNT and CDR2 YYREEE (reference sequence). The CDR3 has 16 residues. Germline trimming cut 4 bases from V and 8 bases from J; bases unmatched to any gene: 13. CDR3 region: CASSIKLAGVSDEQFF. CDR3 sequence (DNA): TGTGCCAGCAGCATCAAATTAGCGGGAGTAAGTGATGAGCAGTTCTTC.

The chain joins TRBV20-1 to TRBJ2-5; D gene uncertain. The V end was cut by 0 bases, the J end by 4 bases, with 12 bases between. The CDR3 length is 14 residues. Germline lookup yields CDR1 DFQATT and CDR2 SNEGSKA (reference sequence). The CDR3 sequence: CSARDHASRETQYF. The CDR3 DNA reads TGCAGTGCTAGAGATCACGCCTCCAGAGAGACCCAGTACTTC.

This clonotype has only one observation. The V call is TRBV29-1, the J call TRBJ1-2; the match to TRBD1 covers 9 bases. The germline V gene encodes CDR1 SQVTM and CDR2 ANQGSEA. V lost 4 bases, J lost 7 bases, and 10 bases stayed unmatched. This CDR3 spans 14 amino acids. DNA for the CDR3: TGCAGCGTTGTACCACAATGGGACAGGGCTGGCTACACCTTC. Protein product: CSVVPQWDRAGYTF.

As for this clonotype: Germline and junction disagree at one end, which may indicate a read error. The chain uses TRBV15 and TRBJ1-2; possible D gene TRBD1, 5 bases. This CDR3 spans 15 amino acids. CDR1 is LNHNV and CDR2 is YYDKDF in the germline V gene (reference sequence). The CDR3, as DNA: TGTGCCACCGGCAGAGCCCAGAGGGGTGTGAATGGCTACACCTTC. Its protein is CATGRAQRGVNGYTF.

CDR3 protein: CASRAQGSAASQPQHF. In nucleotides, the CDR3 is TGTGCCAGCAGAGCACAGGGGTCCGCAGCCAGTCAGCCCCAGCATTTT. The rearrangement uses TRBV6-1 and TRBJ1-5; TRBD1 agrees at 7 bases. The J segment lost 6 bases and the V segment lost 6 bases, leaving 14 bases of the junction unmatched. Germline V gene data show CDR1 as MNHNS and CDR2 as SASEGT. This CDR3 spans 16 amino acids.

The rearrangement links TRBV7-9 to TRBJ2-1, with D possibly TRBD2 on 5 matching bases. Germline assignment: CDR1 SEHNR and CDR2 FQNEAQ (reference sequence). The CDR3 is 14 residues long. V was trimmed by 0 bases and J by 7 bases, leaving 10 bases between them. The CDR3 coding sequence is TGTGCCAGCAGCTTAGCTGGACTTCATAATGAGCAGTTCTTC. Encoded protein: CASSLAGLHNEQFF.

This CDR3 reads CASSEEYTGSTEAFF. As DNA, the CDR3 is TGTGCCAGCAGTGAAGAGTATACGGGTAGCACTGAAGCTTTCTTT. This rearrangement joins TRBV6-1 to TRBJ1-1; no firm D call. Per germline, CDR1 MNHNS and CDR2 SASEGT. V was shortened by 1 base and J by 4 bases, with 13 bases between the two germline ends. The CDR3 has 15 amino acids.

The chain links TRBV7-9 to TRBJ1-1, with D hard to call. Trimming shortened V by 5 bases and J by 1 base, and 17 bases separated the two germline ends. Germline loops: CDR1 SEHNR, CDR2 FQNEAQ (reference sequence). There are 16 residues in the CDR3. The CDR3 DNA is TGTGCCAGCAGCCCCGGGATTATCACCTCGAACACTGAAGCTTTCTTT. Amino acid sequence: CASSPGIITSNTEAFF.

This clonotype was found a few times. The CDR3 is CASSLGGQTLGEQYF. The CDR3 bases are TGTGCCAGCAGCTTAGGGGGACAGACCCTAGGCGAGCAGTACTTC. This chain connects TRBV7-8 to TRBJ2-7, with 7 bases matching TRBD1. In germline, CDR1 is SGHVS, CDR2 FQNEAQ. CDR3 length equals 15 residues. V shed 1 base and J 6 bases; nucleotides not matched to a gene: 9.

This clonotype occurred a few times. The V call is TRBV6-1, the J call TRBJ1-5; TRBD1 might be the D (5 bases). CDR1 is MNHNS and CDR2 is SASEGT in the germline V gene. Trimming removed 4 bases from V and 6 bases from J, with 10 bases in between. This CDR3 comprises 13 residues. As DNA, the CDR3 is TGTGCCAGCAGTGCACAGGCAAGTCAGCCCCAGCATTTT. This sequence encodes CASSAQASQPQHF.

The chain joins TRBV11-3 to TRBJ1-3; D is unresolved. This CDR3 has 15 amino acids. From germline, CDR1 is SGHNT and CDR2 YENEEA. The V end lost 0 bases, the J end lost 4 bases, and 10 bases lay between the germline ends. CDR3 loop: CASSLEPGPGNTIYF. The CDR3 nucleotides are TGTGCCAGCAGCTTAGAACCGGGCCCCGGAAACACCATATATTTT.

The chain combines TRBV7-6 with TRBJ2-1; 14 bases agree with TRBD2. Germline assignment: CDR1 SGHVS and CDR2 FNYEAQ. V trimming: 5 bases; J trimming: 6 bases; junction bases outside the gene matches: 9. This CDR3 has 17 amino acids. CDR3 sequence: CASSEAGTSGRANEQFF. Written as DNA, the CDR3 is TGTGCCAGCAGCGAAGCAGGGACTAGCGGGAGAGCCAATGAGCAGTTCTTC.

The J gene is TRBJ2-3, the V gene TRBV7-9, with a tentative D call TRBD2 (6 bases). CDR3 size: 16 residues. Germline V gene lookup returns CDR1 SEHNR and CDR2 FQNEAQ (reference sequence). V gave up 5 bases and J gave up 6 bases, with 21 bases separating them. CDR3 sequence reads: CASSPYFLAPGDTQYF. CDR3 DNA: TGTGCCAGCAGCCCCTACTTTCTAGCGCCAGGGGATACGCAGTATTTT.

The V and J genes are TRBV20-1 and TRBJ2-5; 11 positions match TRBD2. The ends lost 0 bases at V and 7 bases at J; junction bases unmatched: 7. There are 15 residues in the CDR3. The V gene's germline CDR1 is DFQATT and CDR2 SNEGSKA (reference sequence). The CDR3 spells CSARDRTSGRATQYF. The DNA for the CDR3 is TGCAGTGCTAGAGATCGTACTAGCGGGAGAGCGACCCAGTACTTC.